Listed below are T cell receptor beta chains from one sample, sequenced in a study of PD-1 blockade in mismatch repair-deficient tumors. The table came from immunoSEQ multiplex PCR; TCRdb's copy has only in-frame clones and leaves some out. Here the sample spans just under 65,000 clones, approximately 88% being singletons. The sample here was peripheral blood, taken 52 weeks after starting pembrolizumab. The receptor source for this set is an adult with mismatch repair-deficient cancer. CDR3s include the opening cysteine and the closing phenylalanine or tryptophan. A D gene is named only where the DNA matches it firmly. Rows may omit the clone size; those that give it use once, few, many or a size class.

clone_size j_call d_call v_call cdr3_nt cdr3_aa
. TRBJ1-2 . TRBV29-1 TGCAGCGTTGATTGGGGGGCGGTGTATGGCTACACCTTC CSVDWGAVYGYTF
few TRBJ2-7 . TRBV30 TGTGCACTAGGTCCCTACGAGCAGTACTTC CALGPYEQYF
once TRBJ2-1 TRBD2 TRBV25-1 TGTGCCAGCGGGACTAGCGGAGTCCCTTTTGGGCAGTTCTTC CASGTSGVPFGQFF
. TRBJ1-1 . TRBV2 TGTGCCAGCAGCGGTACGCGGAATTCTGTGAAAGCTTTCTTT CASSGTRNSVKAFF
. TRBJ2-7 . TRBV5-1 TGCGCCAGCAGCTTGGTGCAGGGCTACGAGCAGTACTTC CASSLVQGYEQYF
. TRBJ2-2 TRBD2 TRBV27 TGTGCCAGCAGAACCCGGACTAGCGGTAACACCGGGGAGCTGTTTTTT CASRTRTSGNTGELFF
. TRBJ1-5 . TRBV30 TGTGCCTGGAGTGGTCAGGGCGGCCAGCCCCAGCATTTT CAWSGQGGQPQHF
. TRBJ1-2 TRBD1 TRBV7-2 TGTGCCAGCGGCCTCCTCAGGTCCGGACAGGGGAGTTTCTACACCTTC CASGLLRSGQGSFYTF
. TRBJ2-7 . TRBV30 TGTGCCTGGAGTGTTGGACCCACTTACGAGCAGTACTTC CAWSVGPTYEQYF
. TRBJ1-2 TRBD1 TRBV4-2 TGTGCCAGCAGCCAAAATACAGGGGGCTATGGCTACACCTTC CASSQNTGGYGYTF
. TRBJ2-2 TRBD2 TRBV19 TGTGCCAGTAGTCCCTTTAGCGGGAGGGATGCCGGGGAGCTGTTTTTT CASSPFSGRDAGELFF
few TRBJ2-7 . TRBV10-2 TGCGCCAGCAGTGATTTGGCACTTTCGTCGTACGAGCAGTACTTC CASSDLALSSYEQYF
. TRBJ2-7 TRBD1 TRBV5-8 TGTGCCAGCAGCTCCGGACAGGGGGAGCAGTACTTC CASSSGQGEQYF
. TRBJ2-7 . TRBV29-1 TGCAGCGCGTTAGACCACTACGAGCAGTACTTC CSALDHYEQYF
few TRBJ1-5 . TRBV4-1 TGCGCCAGCAGCCAGTCGGGTAATAGCAATCAGCCCCAGCATTTT CASSQSGNSNQPQHF
few TRBJ2-5 . TRBV6-6 TGTGCCAGCAGAATCGGACAGATAGAGACCCAGTACTTC CASRIGQIETQYF
. TRBJ1-1 . TRBV29-1 TGCAGCTCAAAGTGGGCGGCGAACACTGAAGCTTTCTTT CSSKWAANTEAFF
. TRBJ2-1 . TRBV7-9 TGTGCCAGCAGCCCAACAAGAGGTGAGCAGTTCTTC CASSPTRGEQFF
once TRBJ1-5 TRBD1 TRBV10-1 TGCGCCAGCAGTGAGCCCCAGTGGCAGGGGGTGAGCAATCAGCCCCAGCATTTT CASSEPQWQGVSNQPQHF
. TRBJ2-1 . TRBV19 TGTGCCAGTAGTATAGGAGGGACCCCCAATGAGCAGTTCTTC CASSIGGTPNEQFF
. TRBJ2-4 . TRBV7-9 TGTGCCAGCAGCCGGGACCTAGCCAAAAACATTCAGTACTTC CASSRDLAKNIQYF
. TRBJ1-4 . TRBV9 TGTGCCAGCAGCGGCCCCGGGACGCGGCGGGAAAAACTGTTTTTT CASSGPGTRREKLFF
. TRBJ2-7 TRBD2 TRBV27 TGTGCCAGCACCGGTCTAGGCGCGGGAGGGCCGGCTACCTACGAGCAGTACTTC CASTGLGAGGPATYEQYF
once TRBJ2-6 TRBD1 TRBV9 TGTGCCAGCAGCGTAAGCCTGACAGGGGATACCTCTGGGGCCAACGTCCTGACTTTC CASSVSLTGDTSGANVLTF
few TRBJ1-2 . TRBV19 TGTGCCAGTAGTCCCGCGGGGTATGACTATGGCTACACCTTC CASSPAGYDYGYTF
. TRBJ2-3 . TRBV15 TGTGCCACTCGAGCCTCTAGCACAGATACGCAGTATTTT CATRASSTDTQYF
. TRBJ2-7 TRBD2 TRBV19 TGTGCCAGTACCGCGGGAGGGTCCGCCTACGAGCAGTACTTC CASTAGGSAYEQYF
. TRBJ1-2 . TRBV19 TGTGCCAGTAGTACGAACGGGGCCGGGAGATATGGCTACACCTTC CASSTNGAGRYGYTF
. TRBJ2-7 . TRBV5-1 TGCGCCAGCAGCCCCCGATTGGGGGGAAGCTCCTACGAGCAGTACTTC CASSPRLGGSSYEQYF
once TRBJ2-7 . TRBV11-3 TGTGCCAGCAGCCAGCGGCAGGGGGGCGACGAGCAGTACTTC CASSQRQGGDEQYF
. TRBJ2-7 . TRBV29-1 TGCAGCGGTATGGTCCATCCAGCCTACGAGCAGTACTTC CSGMVHPAYEQYF
. TRBJ2-7 . TRBV10-3 TGTGCCATCAGTGGAAGACCCAACTCCTACGAGCAGTACTTC CAISGRPNSYEQYF
. TRBJ1-1 . TRBV6-5 TGTGCCAGCAGTTACTCTGAGAACACTGAAGCTTTCTTT CASSYSENTEAFF
. TRBJ2-2 TRBD2 TRBV6-1 TGTGCCAGCAGTGCGGCGGGAGGGTTATACACCGGGGAGCTGTTTTTT CASSAAGGLYTGELFF
. TRBJ2-1 TRBD2 TRBV5-4 TGTGCCAGCAGCCCGGGACTAGCTTCCTACAATGAGCAGTTCTTC CASSPGLASYNEQFF
. TRBJ1-5 . TRBV6-1 TGTGCCAGCACCTTGGACCCGAATCAGCCCCAGCATTTT CASTLDPNQPQHF
. TRBJ2-1 . TRBV5-6 TGTGCCAGCAGCTTACTGGTTCCAGGGTCAGGGAATTACAATGAGCAGTTCTTC CASSLLVPGSGNYNEQFF
. TRBJ2-3 TRBD2 TRBV14 TGTGCCAGCAGCGAAGGCCCCGGCCCTAGCGGTTCAGATACGCAGTATTTT CASSEGPGPSGSDTQYF
. TRBJ2-1 TRBD1 TRBV28 TGTGCCAGCAGACTAGACAGGGTGACAAGCAATGAGCAGTTCTTC CASRLDRVTSNEQFF
. TRBJ2-5 TRBD1 TRBV9 TGTGCCAGCAGCTCAGGGACAGGGGAAGAGACCCAGTACTTC CASSSGTGEETQYF
. TRBJ2-7 TRBD1 TRBV5-1 TGCGCCAGCAGCCCCCCAGACAGGGGCTACGAGCAGTACTTC CASSPPDRGYEQYF
. TRBJ1-1 . TRBV7-6 TGTGCCAGCAGCCCGGACCCCCACAGGGAGGCTTTCTTT CASSPDPHREAFF
. TRBJ2-7 TRBD2 TRBV18 TGTGCCAGCTCACCGTCGGGACTAGCAGGTTACGAGCAGTACTTC CASSPSGLAGYEQYF
. TRBJ2-1 TRBD2 TRBV4-1 TGCGCCAGCAGCCAAGGGGCGGGAGGGCCCAGGGAGCAGTTCTTC CASSQGAGGPREQFF
. TRBJ2-7 . TRBV4-3 TGCGCCAGCAGCCAAGTGGGTCAATTCTACGAGCAGTACTTC CASSQVGQFYEQYF